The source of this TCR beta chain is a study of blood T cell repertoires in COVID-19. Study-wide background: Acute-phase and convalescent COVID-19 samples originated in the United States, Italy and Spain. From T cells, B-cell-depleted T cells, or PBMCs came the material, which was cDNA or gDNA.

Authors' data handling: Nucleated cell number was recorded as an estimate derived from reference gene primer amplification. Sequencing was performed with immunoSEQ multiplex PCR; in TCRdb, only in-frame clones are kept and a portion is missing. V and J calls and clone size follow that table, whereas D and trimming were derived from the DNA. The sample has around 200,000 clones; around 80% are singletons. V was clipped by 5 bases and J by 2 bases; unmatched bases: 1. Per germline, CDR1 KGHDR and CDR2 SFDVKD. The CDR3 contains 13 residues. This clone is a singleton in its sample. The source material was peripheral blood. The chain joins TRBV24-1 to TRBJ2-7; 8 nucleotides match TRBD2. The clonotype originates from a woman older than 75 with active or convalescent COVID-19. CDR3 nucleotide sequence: TGTGCCACCAGTGCGGGGGGGGCCTACGAGCAGTACTTC. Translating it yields CATSAGGAYEQYF.